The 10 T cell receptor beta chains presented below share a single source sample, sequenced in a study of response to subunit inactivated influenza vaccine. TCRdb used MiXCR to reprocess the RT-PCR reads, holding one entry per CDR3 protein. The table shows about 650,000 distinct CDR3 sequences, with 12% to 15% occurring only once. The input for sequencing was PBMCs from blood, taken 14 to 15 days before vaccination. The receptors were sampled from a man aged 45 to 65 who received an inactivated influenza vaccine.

This chain's CDR3 is CASSLFQREGPYNEQFF. The CDR3 DNA follows: TGTGCCAGCAGCTTATTCCAGCGGGAGGGCCCCTACAATGAGCAGTTCTTC. This sequence joins TRBV7-3 and TRBJ2-1, with TRBD2 matching 10 bases. Germline V gives CDR1 SGHTA, CDR2 FQGTGA. The CDR3 totals 17 residues. The ends lost 2 bases at V and 2 bases at J; junction bases unmatched: 6.

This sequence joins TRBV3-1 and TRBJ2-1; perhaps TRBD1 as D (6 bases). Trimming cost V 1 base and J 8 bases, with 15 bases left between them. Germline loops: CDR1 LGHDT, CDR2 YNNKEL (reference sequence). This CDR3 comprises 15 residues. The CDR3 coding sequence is TGTGCCAGCAGCCAAGCGGGACAAGCCCTCGATGAGCAGTTCTTC. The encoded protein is CASSQAGQALDEQFF.

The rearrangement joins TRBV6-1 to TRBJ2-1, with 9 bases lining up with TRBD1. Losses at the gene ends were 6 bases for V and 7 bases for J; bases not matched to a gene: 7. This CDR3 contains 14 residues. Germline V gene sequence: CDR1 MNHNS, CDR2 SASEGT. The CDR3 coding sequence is TGTGCCAGCAGGTCCGGGACAGGGAGGAATGAGCAGTTCTTC. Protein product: CASRSGTGRNEQFF.

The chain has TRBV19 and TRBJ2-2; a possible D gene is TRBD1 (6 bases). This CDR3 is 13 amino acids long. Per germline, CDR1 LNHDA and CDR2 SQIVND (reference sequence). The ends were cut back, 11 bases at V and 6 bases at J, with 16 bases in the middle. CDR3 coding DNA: TGTGCCTCTAGGGGCAGGGGAGCCGGGGAGCTGTTTTTT. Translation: CASRGRGAGELFF.

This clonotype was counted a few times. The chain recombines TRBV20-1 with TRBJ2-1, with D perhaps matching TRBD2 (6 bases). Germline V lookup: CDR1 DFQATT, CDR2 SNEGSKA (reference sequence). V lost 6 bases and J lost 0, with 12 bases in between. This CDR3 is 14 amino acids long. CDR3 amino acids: CSAPGLSSYNEQFF. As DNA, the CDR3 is TGCAGTGCGCCGGGACTCAGCTCCTACAATGAGCAGTTCTTC.

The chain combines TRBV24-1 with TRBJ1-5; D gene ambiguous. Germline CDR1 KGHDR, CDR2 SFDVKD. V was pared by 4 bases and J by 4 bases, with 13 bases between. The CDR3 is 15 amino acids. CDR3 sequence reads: CATSDPGSKNQPQHF. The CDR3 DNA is TGTGCCACCAGTGACCCCGGAAGCAAGAATCAGCCCCAGCATTTT.

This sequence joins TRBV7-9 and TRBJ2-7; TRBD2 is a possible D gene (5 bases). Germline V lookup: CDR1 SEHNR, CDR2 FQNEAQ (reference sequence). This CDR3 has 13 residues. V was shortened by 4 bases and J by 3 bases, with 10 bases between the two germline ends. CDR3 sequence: CASSSWTGYEQYF. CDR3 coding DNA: TGTGCCAGCAGCTCATGGACTGGCTACGAGCAGTACTTC.

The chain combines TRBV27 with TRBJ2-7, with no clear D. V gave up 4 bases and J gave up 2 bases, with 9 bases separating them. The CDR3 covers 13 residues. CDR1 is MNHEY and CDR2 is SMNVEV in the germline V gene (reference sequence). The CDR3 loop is CASSYRVAYEQYF. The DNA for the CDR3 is TGTGCCAGCAGTTACCGGGTGGCCTACGAGCAGTACTTC.

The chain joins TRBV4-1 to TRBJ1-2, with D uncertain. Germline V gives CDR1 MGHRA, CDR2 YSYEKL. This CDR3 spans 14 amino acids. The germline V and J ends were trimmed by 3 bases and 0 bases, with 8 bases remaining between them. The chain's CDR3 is CASSHLRSNYGYTF. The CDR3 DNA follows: TGCGCCAGCAGCCATCTACGGTCTAACTATGGCTACACCTTC.

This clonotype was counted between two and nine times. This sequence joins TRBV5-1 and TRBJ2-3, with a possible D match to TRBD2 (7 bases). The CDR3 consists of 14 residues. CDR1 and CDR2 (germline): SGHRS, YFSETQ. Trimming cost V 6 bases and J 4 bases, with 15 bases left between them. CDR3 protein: CASKEGGPSDTQYF. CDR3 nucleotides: TGCGCCAGCAAGGAGGGGGGGCCTTCAGATACGCAGTATTTT.